This T cell receptor (beta chain) was sequenced during a study of control samples from healthy donors and cancer patients. Assay used: immunoSEQ multiplex PCR; TCRdb lists only in-frame clones, some missing. This table has about 170,000 clones, 90% to 95% appearing once. The CDR3 totals 14 residues. Per germline, CDR1 LGHDT and CDR2 YNNKEL (reference sequence). V gave up 0 bases and J gave up 8 bases, with 11 bases separating them. This chain connects TRBV3-1 (or the pseudogene TRBV3-2) to TRBJ2-1; D is unclear. The clonotype comes from a woman aged 30 to 39 in good health. The sequencing sample was made of blood. CDR3 coding DNA: TGTGCCAGCAGCCAAGATGTTAGTTTCTATGAGCAGTTCTTC. Encoded protein: CASSQDVSFYEQFF.